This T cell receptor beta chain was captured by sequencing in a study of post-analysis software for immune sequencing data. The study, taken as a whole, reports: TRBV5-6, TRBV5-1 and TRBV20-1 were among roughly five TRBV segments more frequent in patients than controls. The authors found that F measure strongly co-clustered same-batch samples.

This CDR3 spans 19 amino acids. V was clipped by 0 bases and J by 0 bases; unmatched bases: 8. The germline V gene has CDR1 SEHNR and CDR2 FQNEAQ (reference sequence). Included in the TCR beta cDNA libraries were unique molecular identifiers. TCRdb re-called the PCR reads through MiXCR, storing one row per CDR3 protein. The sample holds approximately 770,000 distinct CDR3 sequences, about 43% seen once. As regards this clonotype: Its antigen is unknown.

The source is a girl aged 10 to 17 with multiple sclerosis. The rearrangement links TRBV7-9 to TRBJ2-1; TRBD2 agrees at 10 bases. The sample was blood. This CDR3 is CASSLAPFSGRRSYNEQFF. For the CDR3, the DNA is TGTGCCAGCAGCTTAGCACCCTTTAGCGGGAGGCGCTCCTACAATGAGCAGTTCTTC.